Each of the 10 T cell receptor beta chains below was sequenced from the same sample in a study of blood T cell repertoires in COVID-19. TCRdb keeps only in-frame clones here, not all; method: immunoSEQ multiplex PCR. This sample carries 150,000 to 200,000 clones, roughly 85% of them seen once, and the ten largest clones take roughly 3%. Input material: peripheral blood. These receptors were obtained from a human donor with acute or convalescent COVID-19. The donor label of this sample is uncertain.

This chain uses TRBV12-3 or TRBV12-4 with TRBJ1-4, with D tentatively TRBD1 (5 bases). Between the trimmed V and J ends, which lost 2 bases and 7 bases, there was a span of 8 bases. The CDR3 sequence is 13 residues long. CDR3 nucleotides: TGTGCCAGCAGTTTAATGGGACTTGAAAAACTGTTTTTT. Protein product: CASSLMGLEKLFF.

This chain connects TRBV27 to TRBJ2-4; tentative D call: TRBD2 (6 bases). Trimming removed 0 bases at V and 1 base at J, with 7 bases between. Germline V CDR1 and CDR2: MNHEY, SMNVEV (reference sequence). The CDR3 runs to 15 residues. The DNA of the CDR3 is TGTGCCAGCAGTTTATCCGCGGGGGCCAAAAACATTCAGTACTTC. Translated, it gives CASSLSAGAKNIQYF.

A single count supports this clone. The chain combines TRBV18 with TRBJ1-1; no reliable D call. Germline V gene sequence: CDR1 KGHSH, CDR2 LQKENI. This CDR3 is built from 12 residues. V lost 3 bases and J 1 base, leaving 3 bases between the germline ends. CDR3 region: CASSPGNTEAFF. Written as DNA, the CDR3 is TGTGCCAGCTCACCCGGGAACACTGAAGCTTTCTTT.

The chain has TRBV2 and TRBJ1-5; TRBD1 matches 9 bases. V gave up 7 bases and J gave up 1 base; unmatched junction bases: 8. The length of the CDR3 is 16 residues. Germline V gene lookup returns CDR1 SNHLY and CDR2 FYNNEI. The CDR3 DNA reads TGTGCCAGCAAATTAACAGGGGGCGCAAGCAATCAGCCCCAGCATTTT. Translating it yields CASKLTGGASNQPQHF.

This clone has a handful of counts. The chain joins TRBV2 to TRBJ2-2, with D possibly being TRBD1 (5 bases). Germline-derived CDR1 and CDR2 are SNHLY and FYNNEI. V was trimmed by 7 bases and J by 8 bases, leaving 14 bases between them. The CDR3 totals 13 residues. The CDR3 region has the DNA TGTGCCAGCATCGGTCGTCCAGGGGGGGAGCTGTTTTTT. Protein product: CASIGRPGGELFF. Looking up the rest from reference TRBV2 and TRBJ2-2 gives the full variable domain: EPEVTQTPSHQVTQMGQEVILRCVPISNHLYFYWYRQILGQKVEFLVSFYNNEISEKSEIFDDQFSVERPDGSNFTLKIRSTKLEDSAMYFCASIGRPGGELFFGEGSRLTVL.

This sequence joins TRBV19 and TRBJ1-5; a weak D match, TRBD1 (5 bases). V shed 7 bases and J shed 4 bases, with 8 bases lying between them. CDR1 and CDR2 (germline): LNHDA, SQIVND (reference sequence). The CDR3 runs to 12 residues. DNA for the CDR3: TGTGCCAGTACGGACATAAATCAGCCCCAGCATTTT. It yields the protein CASTDINQPQHF. The full variable domain, its missing parts supplied by reference TRBV19 and TRBJ1-5, is DGGITQSPKYLFRKEGQNVTLSCEQNLNHDAMYWYRQDPGQGLRLIYYSQIVNDFQKGDIAEGYSVSREKKESFPLTVTSAQKNPTAFYLCASTDINQPQHFGDGTRLSIL.

The chain employs TRBV19 and TRBJ2-1; 7 bases match TRBD2. This CDR3 contains 16 residues. With 7 bases clipped from V and 5 bases from J, the junction kept 14 bases outside the gene matches. Germline V gene lookup returns CDR1 LNHDA and CDR2 SQIVND (reference sequence). The CDR3 sequence: CASTPSPGLLNNEQFF. The DNA for the CDR3 is TGTGCCAGTACCCCCTCCCCGGGACTACTAAACAATGAGCAGTTCTTC.

This rearrangement joins TRBV28 to TRBJ1-2, with TRBD1 matching 7 bases. There are 17 residues in the CDR3. Germline V gene sequence: CDR1 MDHEN, CDR2 SYDVKM. Trimming took 5 bases from V and 4 from J; bases not matched to a gene: 16. The CDR3 region has the DNA TGTGCCAGCAGTAAAACCCTTGGACAGGACTTAATCTATGGCTACACCTTC. This encodes CASSKTLGQDLIYGYTF.

The rearrangement joins TRBV5-1 to TRBJ2-1, with TRBD2 identical over 11 bases. V was clipped by 0 bases and J by 5 bases; unmatched bases: 7. The germline gives CDR1 SGHRS, CDR2 YFSETQ. The CDR3 totals 17 residues. CDR3 nucleotide sequence: TGCGCCAGCAGCTTGGGGCGACTAGCGGGGCAACACAATGAGCAGTTCTTC. This encodes CASSLGRLAGQHNEQFF.

The chain has TRBV30 and TRBJ1-6; D remains unclear. The V gene's germline CDR1 is GTSNPN and CDR2 SVGIG (reference sequence). Trimming took off 0 bases at V and 2 bases at J, with 8 bases between the two ends. CDR3 size: 15 residues. In DNA, the CDR3 is TGTGCCTGGAGTGTACAGCCAGCCTATAATTCACCCCTCCACTTT. This sequence encodes CAWSVQPAYNSPLHF.